A selection of T cell receptor beta chains follows, all from one sample in a study of blood T cell repertoires in COVID-19. Assay used: immunoSEQ multiplex PCR; TCRdb lists only in-frame clones, some missing. The table includes fewer than 500,000 clones, 75% to 90% detected once. The material sequenced was PBMCs or T cells enriched from blood (not recorded which). These receptors all stem from a man in his thirties or forties who had recovered from COVID-19. CDR3s include the opening cysteine and the closing phenylalanine or tryptophan. Fields, in order: D gene, V gene, J gene, clone size, CDR3 DNA, CDR3 protein. D genes are given only for firm matches. Clone size, where shown, is once, few, many, or a class for clones that have expanded.

D gene: NA; V gene: TRBV12-3/TRBV12-4; J gene: TRBJ1-5; clone size: NA; CDR3 DNA: TGTGCCAGCAGGGCGGGGGTAAATCAGCCCCAGCATTTT; CDR3 protein: CASRAGVNQPQHF
D gene: TRBD1; V gene: TRBV7-3; J gene: TRBJ1-1; clone size: NA; CDR3 DNA: TGTGCCAGCAGCCCGCAGGGGGGCACTGAAGCTTTCTTT; CDR3 protein: CASSPQGGTEAFF
D gene: NA; V gene: TRBV6-5; J gene: TRBJ1-6; clone size: NA; CDR3 DNA: TGTGCCAGCCCCACAGGGAGCGGATCACCCCTCCACTTT; CDR3 protein: CASPTGSGSPLHF
D gene: TRBD1; V gene: TRBV28; J gene: TRBJ1-5; clone size: NA; CDR3 DNA: TGTGCCAGCAGTCTGGGGACAGTCAATCAGCCCCAGCATTTT; CDR3 protein: CASSLGTVNQPQHF
D gene: TRBD1; V gene: TRBV18; J gene: TRBJ1-3; clone size: NA; CDR3 DNA: TGTGCCAGCTCACCATCCGGGACAGGGTCCTCTGGAAACACCATATATTTT; CDR3 protein: CASSPSGTGSSGNTIYF
D gene: NA; V gene: TRBV9; J gene: TRBJ1-5; clone size: NA; CDR3 DNA: TGTGCCAGCAGCGTAAACGGGGGGGGTCAGCCCCAGCATTTT; CDR3 protein: CASSVNGGGQPQHF
D gene: TRBD2; V gene: TRBV18; J gene: TRBJ2-1; clone size: NA; CDR3 DNA: TGTGCCAGCTCACCTAGCGGGACTAGCGTTAGCAATGAGCAGTTCTTC; CDR3 protein: CASSPSGTSVSNEQFF
D gene: NA; V gene: TRBV28; J gene: TRBJ2-1; clone size: NA; CDR3 DNA: TGTGCCAGCAGTTTCTTCGAGCGGTACTATGAGCAGTTCTTC; CDR3 protein: CASSFFERYYEQFF
D gene: NA; V gene: TRBV11-2; J gene: TRBJ1-2; clone size: NA; CDR3 DNA: TGTGCCAGCAGCCCAGGACAGACTAAGTATGGCTACACCTTC; CDR3 protein: CASSPGQTKYGYTF
D gene: TRBD1; V gene: TRBV7-9; J gene: TRBJ1-2; clone size: NA; CDR3 DNA: TGTGCCAGCAGTCCGACAGGGGCGGGTGGCTACACCTTC; CDR3 protein: CASSPTGAGGYTF
D gene: NA; V gene: TRBV7-2; J gene: TRBJ2-1; clone size: NA; CDR3 DNA: TGTGCCAGCGCAACCGGAGGCTACAATGAGCAGTTCTTC; CDR3 protein: CASATGGYNEQFF
D gene: TRBD2; V gene: TRBV10-3; J gene: TRBJ2-3; clone size: once; CDR3 DNA: TGTGCCATCAGTGTACGTACTAGCGGGACCACAGATACGCAGTATTTT; CDR3 protein: CAISVRTSGTTDTQYF
D gene: NA; V gene: TRBV28; J gene: TRBJ1-1; clone size: NA; CDR3 DNA: TGTGCCAGCAAAACAGGGCCCGCTGAAGCTTTCTTT; CDR3 protein: CASKTGPAEAFF
D gene: NA; V gene: TRBV6-2/TRBV6-3; J gene: TRBJ1-5; clone size: once; CDR3 DNA: TGTGCCAGCAGTTATTCCGGGGATCAGCCCCAGCATTTT; CDR3 protein: CASSYSGDQPQHF
D gene: TRBD2; V gene: TRBV6-1; J gene: TRBJ2-1; clone size: NA; CDR3 DNA: TGTGCCAGCAGTGGCGCCTGGGGGGGATCATACAATGAGCAGTTCTTC; CDR3 protein: CASSGAWGGSYNEQFF